The next 3 T cell receptor beta chains were all read from a single sample in a study of CD8 T cells in ankylosing spondylitis. TCRdb reprocessed the 5' RACE reads with MiXCR, giving one entry per CDR3 protein. Seen here are some 200,000 distinct CDR3 sequences, roughly 12% observed once, and the top ten hold approximately 15%. The sample comprised blood, either unsorted or a sorted T cell fraction (not recorded which). These receptors all come from a male donor with ankylosing spondylitis or in good health (not recorded which).

Worth noting for this clonotype: This may be a read error, as it is one base from a much larger clone. The J gene is TRBJ2-5, the V gene TRBV24-1; D is ambiguous. The CDR3 runs 15 residues. V was clipped by 5 bases and J by 1 base, with 13 bases between them. Germline CDR1 reads KGHDR; CDR2 reads SFDVKD. The CDR3 region is CATSVHKGRQETQYF. In nucleotides, the CDR3 is TGTGCCACCAGTGTCCACAAGGGCCGCCAAGAGACCCAGTACTTC.

This clonotype was counted only a few times. J is TRBJ2-5 and V is TRBV9, with TRBD2 identical over 11 bases. Germline loops: CDR1 SGDLS, CDR2 YYNGEE. The CDR3 extends over 16 amino acids. Unmatched junction bases numbered 6, after V lost 4 bases and J lost 1 base. CDR3 amino acids: CASSPRLAGPQETQYF. As DNA, the CDR3 is TGTGCCAGCAGCCCCAGACTAGCGGGGCCCCAAGAGACCCAGTACTTC.

This clonotype has a handful of counts. The rearrangement joins TRBV5-1 to TRBJ2-1; 10 bases map to TRBD2. CDR3 length: 15 residues. Germline values: CDR1 SGHRS, CDR2 YFSETQ. Trimming at V came to 3 bases and at J to 5 bases, leaving 5 bases not matched to a gene. The CDR3 is CASSYGTSEHNEQFF. CDR3 nucleotide sequence: TGCGCCAGCAGCTACGGGACTAGCGAACACAATGAGCAGTTCTTC.